The rows below give T cell receptor beta chains drawn from one sample of a study of cytomegalovirus exposure and HLA in healthy donors. Clones were sequenced by immunoSEQ multiplex PCR, and TCRdb holds only the in-frame ones, with some missing. The data hold 210,000 or so clones, with around 80% observed a single time. The sample comprised PBMCs. These receptors all come from a girl aged 2 to 10 in good health and CMV-seronegative. Both conserved end residues are part of each CDR3. The D gene is left open where the match is weak. The size field is filled for only some rows; it gives once, few, many or a size class.

J gene: TRBJ1-2; V gene: TRBV5-1; D gene: -; clone size: -; CDR3 protein: CASSLEGDYGYTF; CDR3 DNA: TGCGCCAGCAGCTTGGAGGGGGACTATGGCTACACCTTC
J gene: TRBJ1-1; V gene: TRBV29-1; D gene: -; clone size: -; CDR3 protein: CSGEGVGTEAFF; CDR3 DNA: TGCAGCGGCGAGGGGGTAGGCACTGAAGCTTTCTTT
J gene: TRBJ2-1; V gene: TRBV25-1; D gene: -; clone size: few; CDR3 protein: CASSEPGLQLQFF; CDR3 DNA: TGTGCCAGCAGTGAACCGGGACTCCAATTGCAGTTCTTC
J gene: TRBJ2-1; V gene: TRBV5-1; D gene: TRBD2; clone size: -; CDR3 protein: CASSLHSSGSNFDEQFF; CDR3 DNA: TGCGCCAGCAGCTTGCACTCTAGCGGGAGTAATTTCGATGAGCAGTTCTTC
J gene: TRBJ1-1; V gene: TRBV6-6; D gene: TRBD1; clone size: few; CDR3 protein: CASRQGAEAFF; CDR3 DNA: TGTGCCAGCCGACAGGGAGCTGAAGCTTTCTTT
J gene: TRBJ2-7; V gene: TRBV4-1; D gene: -; clone size: -; CDR3 protein: CASSQGSGYEQYF; CDR3 DNA: TGCGCCAGCAGCCAAGGCTCGGGCTACGAGCAGTACTTC
J gene: TRBJ1-5; V gene: TRBV18; D gene: TRBD1; clone size: -; CDR3 protein: CASSLGTGHSNQPQHF; CDR3 DNA: TGTGCCAGCTCGCTAGGGACAGGCCATAGCAATCAGCCCCAGCATTTT
J gene: TRBJ2-3; V gene: TRBV28; D gene: -; clone size: -; CDR3 protein: CASSSPRGLRGDTQYF; CDR3 DNA: TGTGCCAGCAGTTCCCCTCGGGGACTCCGAGGGGATACGCAGTATTTT
J gene: TRBJ2-1; V gene: TRBV27; D gene: -; clone size: once; CDR3 protein: CASSPRGPSNEQFF; CDR3 DNA: TGTGCCAGCAGTCCCCGAGGGCCGTCCAATGAGCAGTTCTTC
J gene: TRBJ1-1; V gene: TRBV11-2; D gene: -; clone size: -; CDR3 protein: CASSPFGGRGTEAFF; CDR3 DNA: TGTGCCAGCAGCCCTTTCGGTGGGAGGGGCACTGAAGCTTTCTTT
J gene: TRBJ2-7; V gene: TRBV11-2; D gene: -; clone size: -; CDR3 protein: CASSLATVEGLNF; CDR3 DNA: TGTGCCAGCAGCTTAGCCACCGTGGAAGGACTGAACTTC
J gene: TRBJ1-2; V gene: TRBV9; D gene: -; clone size: few; CDR3 protein: CASSVSGGLHGYTF; CDR3 DNA: TGTGCCAGCAGCGTTAGTGGAGGGCTGCATGGCTACACCTTC
J gene: TRBJ2-3; V gene: TRBV19; D gene: TRBD2; clone size: once; CDR3 protein: CASSKRLAGLTRTDTQYF; CDR3 DNA: TGTGCCAGTAGTAAAAGACTAGCGGGCCTTACCCGCACAGATACGCAGTATTTT
J gene: TRBJ2-1; V gene: TRBV6-1; D gene: TRBD2; clone size: -; CDR3 protein: CASSDLGLELYNEQFF; CDR3 DNA: TGTGCCAGCAGTGATCTGGGACTAGAACTTTACAATGAGCAGTTCTTC
J gene: TRBJ1-1; V gene: TRBV7-9; D gene: -; clone size: -; CDR3 protein: CASSLGGMNTEAFF; CDR3 DNA: TGTGCCAGCAGCTTGGGGGGTATGAACACTGAAGCTTTCTTT
J gene: TRBJ2-3; V gene: TRBV5-3; D gene: TRBD2; clone size: -; CDR3 protein: CARRFGTSGSRATDTQYF; CDR3 DNA: TGTGCCAGAAGATTCGGGACTAGCGGGAGTCGGGCCACAGATACGCAGTATTTT
J gene: TRBJ2-7; V gene: TRBV27; D gene: -; clone size: -; CDR3 protein: CASSTSRDATYEQYF; CDR3 DNA: TGTGCCAGCAGTACCTCCAGGGATGCGACCTACGAGCAGTACTTC
J gene: TRBJ1-1; V gene: TRBV7-9; D gene: -; clone size: -; CDR3 protein: CSSSLVMTAEAFF; CDR3 DNA: TGTTCCAGCAGCTTAGTAATGACAGCCGAAGCTTTCTTT
J gene: TRBJ2-1; V gene: TRBV7-6; D gene: TRBD2; clone size: -; CDR3 protein: CASSPGTSVVEQFF; CDR3 DNA: TGTGCCAGCAGCCCCGGGACTAGCGTAGTAGAGCAGTTCTTC
J gene: TRBJ1-1; V gene: TRBV15; D gene: -; clone size: -; CDR3 protein: CATSSGTFEAFF; CDR3 DNA: TGTGCCACCAGCTCCGGGACATTTGAAGCTTTCTTT
J gene: TRBJ2-1; V gene: TRBV5-1; D gene: -; clone size: -; CDR3 protein: CASSLYLNNEQFF; CDR3 DNA: TGCGCCAGCAGCTTGTATTTAAACAATGAGCAGTTCTTC
J gene: TRBJ1-4; V gene: TRBV15; D gene: -; clone size: -; CDR3 protein: CATSRVVEGREKLFF; CDR3 DNA: TGTGCCACCAGCAGAGTGGTGGAGGGAAGGGAAAAACTGTTTTTT
J gene: TRBJ1-3; V gene: TRBV7-9; D gene: -; clone size: -; CDR3 protein: CASSPTGLDTIYF; CDR3 DNA: TGTGCCAGCAGCCCCACAGGGCTGGACACCATATATTTT
J gene: TRBJ2-1; V gene: TRBV7-2; D gene: TRBD2; clone size: -; CDR3 protein: CASSFLGLAGMNEQFF; CDR3 DNA: TGTGCCAGCAGCTTCCTAGGACTAGCGGGGATGAATGAGCAGTTCTTC
J gene: TRBJ2-3; V gene: TRBV9; D gene: TRBD2; clone size: -; CDR3 protein: CASSVDGRGGRTDTQYF; CDR3 DNA: TGTGCCAGCAGCGTAGACGGGAGGGGGGGCCGTACAGATACGCAGTATTTT
J gene: TRBJ1-4; V gene: TRBV29-1; D gene: -; clone size: -; CDR3 protein: CSVVRLSEKLFF; CDR3 DNA: TGCAGCGTTGTTCGTCTTAGTGAAAAACTGTTTTTT
J gene: TRBJ1-2; V gene: TRBV5-4; D gene: TRBD1; clone size: few; CDR3 protein: CASSSRQGLNIVGYTF; CDR3 DNA: TGTGCCAGCAGCTCACGACAGGGGCTTAACATTGTGGGCTACACCTTC
J gene: TRBJ2-7; V gene: TRBV7-2; D gene: -; clone size: -; CDR3 protein: CAIGALGLEQHF; CDR3 DNA: TGTGCCATCGGAGCGTTGGGTCTCGAGCAGCACTTC
J gene: TRBJ2-4; V gene: TRBV7-9; D gene: TRBD2; clone size: few; CDR3 protein: CASSLGTSENIQYF; CDR3 DNA: TGTGCCAGCAGCTTGGGGACTAGCGAAAACATTCAGTACTTC
J gene: TRBJ2-5; V gene: TRBV5-1; D gene: TRBD2; clone size: -; CDR3 protein: CASSPGLLEETQYF; CDR3 DNA: TGCGCCAGCAGCCCGGGACTATTAGAAGAGACCCAGTACTTC
J gene: TRBJ1-5; V gene: TRBV6-1; D gene: TRBD1; clone size: -; CDR3 protein: CASSVDRGPYQPQHF; CDR3 DNA: TGTGCCAGCAGTGTCGACAGGGGGCCTTATCAGCCCCAGCATTTT
J gene: TRBJ1-2; V gene: TRBV10-1; D gene: -; clone size: -; CDR3 protein: CASSGPGHLYGYTF; CDR3 DNA: TGCGCCAGCAGTGGCCCCGGACACCTCTATGGCTACACCTTC
J gene: TRBJ2-7; V gene: TRBV19; D gene: -; clone size: -; CDR3 protein: CASSISGQPYEQYF; CDR3 DNA: TGTGCCAGTAGTATTTCTGGACAGCCCTACGAGCAGTACTTC
J gene: TRBJ2-1; V gene: TRBV2; D gene: -; clone size: few; CDR3 protein: CASSGLYNEQFF; CDR3 DNA: TGTGCCAGCAGTGGACTATACAATGAGCAGTTCTTC
J gene: TRBJ2-3; V gene: TRBV7-2; D gene: TRBD2; clone size: -; CDR3 protein: CASSLRVASGFTDTQYF; CDR3 DNA: TGTGCCAGCAGCTTAAGGGTGGCTAGCGGTTTCACAGATACGCAGTATTTT
J gene: TRBJ2-1; V gene: TRBV5-1; D gene: -; clone size: -; CDR3 protein: CASSPASAFGQSKTYNEQFF; CDR3 DNA: TGCGCCAGCAGCCCGGCCTCGGCGTTCGGACAGTCGAAAACCTACAATGAGCAGTTCTTC
J gene: TRBJ1-3; V gene: TRBV5-6; D gene: -; clone size: -; CDR3 protein: CASSFWAGRSFGNTIYF; CDR3 DNA: TGTGCCAGCAGCTTTTGGGCAGGGCGGTCTTTTGGAAACACCATATATTTT
J gene: TRBJ2-2; V gene: TRBV12-5; D gene: -; clone size: -; CDR3 protein: CASGSPPGELFF; CDR3 DNA: TGTGCTAGTGGTTCTCCTCCCGGGGAGCTGTTTTTT
J gene: TRBJ2-7; V gene: TRBV19; D gene: TRBD2; clone size: few; CDR3 protein: CASSTPSGGAYEQYF; CDR3 DNA: TGTGCCAGTAGTACCCCTAGCGGGGGGGCCTACGAGCAGTACTTC
J gene: TRBJ1-1; V gene: TRBV7-8; D gene: -; clone size: -; CDR3 protein: CASSLELGSTEAFF; CDR3 DNA: TGTGCCAGCAGCTTAGAACTGGGCTCCACTGAAGCTTTCTTT
J gene: TRBJ2-3; V gene: TRBV29-1; D gene: -; clone size: once; CDR3 protein: CSVGQAKVTDTQYF; CDR3 DNA: TGCAGCGTGGGCCAGGCCAAGGTCACAGATACGCAGTATTTT
J gene: TRBJ2-3; V gene: TRBV6-1; D gene: -; clone size: -; CDR3 protein: CASSEPPLEGTQYF; CDR3 DNA: TGTGCCAGCAGTGAACCTCCTCTGGAGGGTACGCAGTATTTT
J gene: TRBJ2-7; V gene: TRBV6-5; D gene: TRBD2; clone size: -; CDR3 protein: CASRLAGDFSYEQYF; CDR3 DNA: TGTGCCAGCAGGCTAGCGGGGGACTTTTCCTACGAGCAGTACTTC
J gene: TRBJ1-2; V gene: TRBV19; D gene: -; clone size: -; CDR3 protein: CASSIDRRGYTF; CDR3 DNA: TGTGCCAGTAGTATCGACCGGAGGGGCTACACCTTC
J gene: TRBJ1-2; V gene: TRBV5-4; D gene: -; clone size: -; CDR3 protein: CASSSGDRTYGYTF; CDR3 DNA: TGTGCCAGCAGCTCGGGTGACAGAACCTATGGCTACACCTTC
J gene: TRBJ1-2; V gene: TRBV20-1; D gene: -; clone size: -; CDR3 protein: CSASQGHGYTF; CDR3 DNA: TGCAGTGCTAGTCAGGGTCATGGCTACACCTTC